This T cell receptor (beta chain) was profiled in a study of vaccination and CD4 T cells after COVID-19. Study information: Post-vaccination samples were procured at a median of approximately 72 days following dose two (range 14 to 241).

This CDR3 has 13 amino acids. In germline, CDR1 is SGHAT, CDR2 FQNNGV. V shed 3 bases and J shed 7 bases, with 12 bases lying between them. Points on this clonotype: Its target is unknown.

Cultured CD4+ T cell DNA underwent sequencing with the Oncomine TCR Beta short-read assay. The source of extracted genomic DNA was cultured CD4+ T cells. TCRdb passed the PCR reads through MiXCR, listing each CDR3 protein once. The sample lists around 16,000 distinct CDR3 sequences, roughly 50% occurring once. Treatment in this sample: approximately nine-day PBMC culture with coronavirus spike peptide pools or control peptides (ViraFEST assay). The positive PCR dates, which preceded the US Alpha, Beta and Delta variants, fell between March and December 2020. Points from the study as a whole: The appearance of a median approximately 90% of reactive clones in convalescent patients occurred only post-vaccination.

The V call is TRBV11-2, the J call TRBJ1-2; D is possibly TRBD1 (6 bases). The receptor was isolated from a human donor who had recovered from COVID-19. Sequenced: CD4+ T cells from blood, cultured in vitro. Written as DNA, the CDR3 is TGTGCCAGCAGCTTCCCCGAGGGGGGTGGCTACACCTTC. It yields the protein CASSFPEGGGYTF.